This entry concerns a single T cell receptor (beta chain). Its antigen remains unknown. This sample is part of a study of PD-1 blockade in classical Hodgkin lymphoma. Each patient's relapse followed autologous stem cell transplantation, and brentuximab vedotin exposure varied. TCRdb's copy holds only in-frame clones and misses some; the assay was immunoSEQ multiplex PCR. The profile shows around 40,000 clones, around 80% of them singletons. With 4 bases removed from V and 5 bases from J, the gap between germline ends came to 19 bases. Germline lookup yields CDR1 SGHTA and CDR2 FQGNSA. The CDR3 totals 16 residues. Study-wide results and caveats: What drove the repertoire differences, possibly disease activity or prior therapy, has not been defined. Complete responders possessed baseline diversity comparable to newly diagnosed patients.

The chain is built from TRBV7-2 and TRBJ2-3; perhaps TRBD2 as D (5 bases). The specimen comprised peripheral blood mononuclear cells (PBMCs), sampled at baseline. This TCR derives from a human donor with classical Hodgkin lymphoma. The CDR3 here is CASSSWTGDTQDTQYF. For the CDR3, the DNA is TGTGCCAGCAGCTCTTGGACCGGGGATACACAAGATACGCAGTATTTT.